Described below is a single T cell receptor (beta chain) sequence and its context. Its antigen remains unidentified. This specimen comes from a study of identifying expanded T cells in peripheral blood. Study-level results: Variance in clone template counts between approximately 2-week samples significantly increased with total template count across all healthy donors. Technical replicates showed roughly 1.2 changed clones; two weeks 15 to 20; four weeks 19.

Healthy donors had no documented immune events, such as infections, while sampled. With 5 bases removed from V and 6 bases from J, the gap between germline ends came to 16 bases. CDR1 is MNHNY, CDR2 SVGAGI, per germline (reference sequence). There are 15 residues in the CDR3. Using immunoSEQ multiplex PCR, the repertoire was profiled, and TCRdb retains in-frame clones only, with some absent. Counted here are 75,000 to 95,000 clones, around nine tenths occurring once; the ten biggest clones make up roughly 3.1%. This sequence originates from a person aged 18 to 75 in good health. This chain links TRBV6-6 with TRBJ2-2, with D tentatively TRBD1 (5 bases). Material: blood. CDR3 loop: CASSDDRGFAGELFF. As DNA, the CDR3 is TGTGCCAGCAGTGACGATAGGGGTTTCGCCGGGGAGCTGTTTTTT.